The 22 T cell receptor beta chains reported below all come from one sample, sequenced in a study of shared clonotypes between healthy human individuals. Libraries were prepared by immunoSEQ multiplex PCR; TCRdb keeps only in-frame clonotypes and omits some of them. The table lists fewer than 2.5 million clones, approximately 93% of them singletons. The sample consisted of naive CD4+ T cells from PBMCs. Regarding subset: CD45RA+ positively selected. Every receptor here comes from a man younger than 35 in good health. Some clones in this sample may be carry-over from other donors' samples.

The sample holds one count of this clone. The V and J genes are TRBV28 and TRBJ2-5; TRBD1 matches 9 bases. The CDR3 is made up of 11 amino acids. Germline V gene data show CDR1 as MDHEN and CDR2 as SYDVKM. The trim removed 2 bases at V and 13 bases at J, leaving 2 bases unmatched. The CDR3 DNA reads as TGTGCCAGCAGTTTACGGGACAGGGTGTACTTC. Protein: CASSLRDRVYF.

This rearrangement joins TRBV30 to TRBJ1-4, with unresolved D. Looked up from germline, CDR1 is GTSNPN and CDR2 is SVGIG (reference sequence). CDR3 length: 13 amino acids. Trimming removed 5 bases at V and 8 bases at J, with 15 bases between. CDR3 region: CAWSPGRGEKLFF. In DNA form, the CDR3 reads TGTGCCTGGTCCCCGGGGAGAGGGGAAAAACTGTTTTTT.

The rearrangement joins TRBV5-1 to TRBJ1-1, with 9 bases matching TRBD1. CDR1 SGHRS and CDR2 YFSETQ come from the germline V gene. Trimming removed 4 bases from V and 10 bases from J; junction bases left unmatched: 11. The CDR3 sequence is 14 residues long. The CDR3: CASSPSPGQGTAFF. As DNA, the CDR3 is TGCGCCAGCAGCCCGTCGCCGGGACAGGGCACAGCTTTCTTT.

The chain uses TRBV7-7 and TRBJ2-5; 9 bases fit TRBD1. The germline V gene has CDR1 SSHAT and CDR2 FNYEAQ (reference sequence). The V segment lost 2 bases and the J segment 2 bases; nucleotides outside the gene matches: 6. CDR3 size: 16 residues. Here the CDR3 DNA reads TGTGCCAGCAGCTTACACAGGGGGCGCGGGCAAGAGACCCAGTACTTC. This encodes CASSLHRGRGQETQYF.

This clone was seen only once. The CDR3 DNA reads as TGTGCCAGCAGCTCGAACAGGTCTCCTAATGAAAAACTGTTTTTT. The encoded protein is CASSSNRSPNEKLFF. The V gene is TRBV5-5, the J gene TRBJ1-4; a weak D match, TRBD1 (5 bases). Germline V lookup: CDR1 SGHKS, CDR2 YYEKEE (reference sequence). Trimming shortened V by 3 bases and J by 3 bases, and 12 bases separated the two germline ends. The CDR3 has 15 amino acids.

The chain is built from TRBV7-9 and TRBJ2-5, with no clear D. CDR3 size: 17 residues. With 5 bases removed from V and 5 bases from J, the gap between germline ends came to 24 bases. Looked up from germline, CDR1 is SEHNR and CDR2 is FQNEAQ (reference sequence). Here the CDR3 reads CASSRRKLSTSGETQYF. CDR3 in DNA: TGTGCCAGCAGCCGACGGAAATTATCGACCTCCGGGGAGACCCAGTACTTC.

This clone was seen just once. V gene TRBV7-9 combines with J gene TRBJ2-2; D is perhaps TRBD2 (6 bases). Trimming took off 10 bases at V and 3 bases at J, with 18 bases between the two ends. The CDR3 runs to 15 residues. Looked up from germline, CDR1 is SEHNR and CDR2 is FQNEAQ (reference sequence). DNA for the CDR3: TGTGCCAACGTGGAGGGTTATTCCGACACCGGGGAGCTGTTTTTT. It specifies CANVEGYSDTGELFF.

This rearrangement joins TRBV28 to TRBJ2-7; the D is unclear. The CDR3 is 13 amino acids. The V end was cut by 10 bases, the J end by 2 bases, with 15 bases between. Germline V gene data show CDR1 as MDHEN and CDR2 as SYDVKM. CDR3 protein: CATTAPKPYEQYF. Written as DNA, the CDR3 is TGTGCCACCACAGCCCCCAAGCCCTACGAGCAGTACTTC.

This chain connects TRBV4-1 to TRBJ2-4; 8 bases map to TRBD2. V gave up 5 bases and J gave up 13 bases; unmatched junction bases: 16. In germline, CDR1 is MGHRA, CDR2 YSYEKL. The CDR3 loop spans 15 amino acids. DNA of the CDR3: TGCGCCAGCAGCAAAACCGGGCCTAGCGGGCTCGTCCAGTACTTC. Protein product: CASSKTGPSGLVQYF.

CDR3 sequence: CASSLGTDYLGETQYF. CDR3 coding DNA: TGCGCCAGCAGCCTAGGGACAGACTATTTGGGGGAGACCCAGTACTTC. The chain carries TRBV5-1 and TRBJ2-5, with 7 bases identical to TRBD1. The CDR3 runs 16 residues. V lost 4 bases, J lost 5 bases, and 14 bases stayed unmatched. CDR1 SGHRS and CDR2 YFSETQ come from the germline V gene.

V and J are TRBV23-1 and TRBJ2-1, with unresolved D. TRBV23-1 is an ORF, with its function uncertain. The CDR3 covers 13 residues. V lost 2 bases and J lost 10, with 12 bases in between. The CDR3 DNA reads as TGCGCCAGCAGTCAACCAAGGGTACCCGAGCAGTTCTTC. Translated: CASSQPRVPEQFF.

This clone was seen just once. The gene calls are TRBV28 and TRBJ2-1, with TRBD1 matching 8 bases. This CDR3 has 15 amino acids. V was pared by 3 bases and J by 6 bases, with 7 bases of the junction left unmatched. In germline, CDR1 is MDHEN, CDR2 SYDVKM. CDR3 nucleotide sequence: TGTGCCAGCAGTTTTAGTGACAGGGGTAGCAATGAGCAGTTCTTC. Its translation: CASSFSDRGSNEQFF. Looking up the rest from reference TRBV28 and TRBJ2-1 gives the full variable domain: DVKVTQSSRYLVKRTGEKVFLECVQDMDHENMFWYRQDPGLGLRLIYFSYDVKMKEKGDIPEGYSVSREKKERFSLILESASTNQTSMYLCASSFSDRGSNEQFFGPGTRLTVL.

V gene TRBV28 combines with J gene TRBJ1-2; 12 bases are shared with TRBD1. CDR3 size: 15 residues. Trimming cost V 2 bases and J 7 bases; bases outside gene matches: 5. Germline lookup yields CDR1 MDHEN and CDR2 SYDVKM. CDR3 sequence reads: CASSLGTGGIGGYTF. CDR3 coding DNA: TGTGCCAGCAGTTTAGGGACAGGGGGCATCGGTGGCTACACCTTC.

This chain connects TRBV11-2 to TRBJ2-3; perhaps TRBD2 as D (6 bases). The CDR3 loop spans 15 amino acids. V was cut by 2 bases and J by 4 bases, with 13 bases left in between. In germline, CDR1 is SGHAT, CDR2 FQNNGV. The CDR3 nucleotides read TGTGCCAGCAGCTTAATCGTTTCTAGCGCAGATACGCAGTATTTT. This gives the protein CASSLIVSSADTQYF.

The chain uses TRBV15 and TRBJ2-1; TRBD2 matches 9 bases. Unmatched junction bases numbered 2, after V lost 5 bases and J lost 9 bases. This CDR3 comprises 12 residues. In germline, CDR1 is LNHNV, CDR2 YYDKDF (reference sequence). The CDR3 DNA sequence: TGTGCCACCAGCCTAGCGGGATTTGAGCAGTTCTTC. The encoded protein is CATSLAGFEQFF.

The chain recombines TRBV4-1 with TRBJ1-2; perhaps TRBD1 as D (6 bases). Germline V gene data show CDR1 as MGHRA and CDR2 as YSYEKL. The CDR3 has 17 amino acids. V lost 2 bases and J lost 0, with 16 bases in between. CDR3 coding DNA: TGCGCCAGCAGCCAACAGCGCACAGGGTGGACTAACTATGGCTACACCTTC. It is translated as CASSQQRTGWTNYGYTF.

The CDR3 bases are TGCAGCGTCGGCCAGGGGCCAGCTATCGAGCAGTACTTC. Protein: CSVGQGPAIEQYF. The chain links TRBV29-1 to TRBJ2-7; tentatively, D is TRBD1 (6 bases). Germline-derived CDR1 and CDR2 are SQVTM and ANQGSEA. CDR3 length equals 13 residues. V lost 6 bases, J lost 6 bases, and 18 bases lay in between.

The J gene is TRBJ2-5, the V gene TRBV19; D perhaps matches TRBD1 (6 bases). From germline, CDR1 is LNHDA and CDR2 SQIVND (reference sequence). This CDR3 has 14 residues. V gave up 7 bases and J gave up 2 bases, with 14 bases separating them. The chain's CDR3 is CASTNTGQQETQYF. In DNA form, the CDR3 reads TGTGCCAGTACAAACACAGGACAGCAAGAGACCCAGTACTTC.

The V and J genes are TRBV10-3 and TRBJ2-2, with a weak D call TRBD2 (6 bases). The CDR3 contains 15 residues. Germline lookup yields CDR1 ENHRY and CDR2 SYGVKD. V was cut by 0 bases and J by 8 bases, with 13 bases left in between. DNA for the CDR3: TGTGCCATCAGTGAGTCAGGAGCGGGCCGGGGGGAGCTGTTTTTT. Amino acids: CAISESGAGRGELFF.

This clone appeared once. The chain has TRBV27 and TRBJ2-1; TRBD1 agrees at 9 bases. The CDR3 is 17 amino acids. V trimming: 8 bases; J trimming: 4 bases; junction bases outside the gene matches: 15. Germline CDR1 and CDR2: MNHEY and SMNVEV (reference sequence). CDR3 residues: CASRTGAIPGLYNEQFF. The CDR3 coding sequence is TGTGCCAGCCGGACAGGGGCGATTCCAGGCTTGTACAATGAGCAGTTCTTC.

This rearrangement joins TRBV15 to TRBJ1-1; no firm D call. The germline V and J ends were trimmed by 4 bases and 2 bases, with 14 bases remaining between them. Germline V gene lookup returns CDR1 LNHNV and CDR2 YYDKDF (reference sequence). This CDR3 has 15 amino acids. The CDR3 loop is CATSKRKGFNTEAFF. In DNA, the CDR3 is TGTGCCACCAGCAAGCGCAAAGGTTTTAACACTGAAGCTTTCTTT.

Remarks on this clone: Other DNA sequences in the same sample also yield this CDR3. The chain is built from TRBV5-4 and TRBJ2-1, with D perhaps matching TRBD2 (5 bases). This CDR3 spans 12 amino acids. The germline V gene has CDR1 SGHNT and CDR2 YYREEE (reference sequence). With 3 bases removed from V and 7 bases from J, the gap between germline ends came to 8 bases. The CDR3 reads CASSSPGNEQFF. The CDR3 DNA follows: TGTGCCAGCAGCTCCCCGGGGAATGAGCAGTTCTTC. Together with reference TRBV5-4 and TRBJ2-1, the CDR3 gives the full variable domain: ETGVTQSPTHLIKTRGQQVTLRCSSQSGHNTVSWYQQALGQGPQFIFQYYREEENGRGNFPPRFSGLQFPNYSSELNVNALELDDSALYLCASSSPGNEQFFGPGTRLTVL.